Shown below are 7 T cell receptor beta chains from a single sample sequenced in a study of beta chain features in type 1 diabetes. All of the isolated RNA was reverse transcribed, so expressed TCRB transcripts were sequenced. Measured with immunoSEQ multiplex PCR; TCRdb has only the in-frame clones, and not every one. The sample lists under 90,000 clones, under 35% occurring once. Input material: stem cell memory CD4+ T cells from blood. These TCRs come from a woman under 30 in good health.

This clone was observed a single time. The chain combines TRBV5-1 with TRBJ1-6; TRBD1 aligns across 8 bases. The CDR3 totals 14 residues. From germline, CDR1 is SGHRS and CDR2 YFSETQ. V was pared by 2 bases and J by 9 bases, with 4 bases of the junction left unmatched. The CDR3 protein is CASSLATGGSPLHF. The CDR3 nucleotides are TGCGCCAGCAGCTTAGCTACAGGGGGTTCACCCCTCCACTTT.

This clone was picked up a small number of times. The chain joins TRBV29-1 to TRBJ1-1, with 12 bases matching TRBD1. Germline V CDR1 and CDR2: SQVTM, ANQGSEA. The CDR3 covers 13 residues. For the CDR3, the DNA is TGCATGGGACAGGGGGCGGGAATTACTGAAGCTTTCTTT. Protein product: CMGQGAGITEAFF.

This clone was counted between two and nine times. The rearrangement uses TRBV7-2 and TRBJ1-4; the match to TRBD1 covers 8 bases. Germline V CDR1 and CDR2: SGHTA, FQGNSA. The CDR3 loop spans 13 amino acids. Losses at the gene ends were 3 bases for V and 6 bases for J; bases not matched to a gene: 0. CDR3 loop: CASSLDRDEKLFF. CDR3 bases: TGTGCCAGCAGCTTGGACAGGGATGAAAAACTGTTTTTT.

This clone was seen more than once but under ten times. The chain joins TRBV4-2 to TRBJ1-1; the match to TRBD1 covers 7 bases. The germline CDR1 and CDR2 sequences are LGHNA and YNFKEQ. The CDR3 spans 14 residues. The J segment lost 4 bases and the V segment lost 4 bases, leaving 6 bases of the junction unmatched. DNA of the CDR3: TGTGCCAGCAGCCGCCCGGACAGGAGCACTGAAGCTTTCTTT. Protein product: CASSRPDRSTEAFF.

CDR3 region: CASSFDYEKLFF. The CDR3, as DNA: TGTGCCAGCAGCTTCGACTACGAGAAACTGTTTTTT. The J gene is TRBJ1-4, the V gene TRBV5-4; D unresolved. The V and J ends lost 2 bases and 11 bases respectively, with 10 bases between them. Germline CDR1 reads SGHNT; CDR2 reads YYREEE (reference sequence). This CDR3 region has 12 residues.

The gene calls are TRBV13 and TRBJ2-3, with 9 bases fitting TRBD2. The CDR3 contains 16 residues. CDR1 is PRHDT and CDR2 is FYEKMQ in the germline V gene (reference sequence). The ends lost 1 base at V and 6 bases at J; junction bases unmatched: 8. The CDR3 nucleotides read TGTGCCAGCAGCTTAGTTAGCGGGAGCGGTGTGGATACGCAGTATTTT. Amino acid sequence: CASSLVSGSGVDTQYF.

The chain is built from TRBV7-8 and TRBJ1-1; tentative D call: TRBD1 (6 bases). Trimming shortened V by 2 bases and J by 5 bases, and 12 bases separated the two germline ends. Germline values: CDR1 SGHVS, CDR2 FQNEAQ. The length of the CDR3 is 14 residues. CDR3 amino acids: CASSLRPQGTEAFF. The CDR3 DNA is TGTGCCAGCAGCTTAAGGCCTCAGGGGACTGAAGCTTTCTTT.